This T cell receptor (beta chain) was sequenced in a study of OX40 agonist ivuxolimab in advanced cancers. Study details: The patients received agonistic anti-OX40 (CD134) antibody ivuxolimab.

Profiled with immunoSEQ multiplex PCR; TCRdb holds only in-frame clones, not every one. The sample has 55,000 to 95,000 clones, about 90% seen once. With respect to this clone: What it binds is unknown.

This CDR3 is 12 amino acids long. V was cut by 5 bases and J by 1 base, with 6 bases left in between. Germline CDR1 and CDR2: SGHRS and YFSETQ. Study-level points and caveats: Blood T cells, both CD4+ and CD8+, expanded clonally by week 6 at 0.1 to 3.0 mg/kg. Partial responders dosed at 0.1-3.0 mg/kg displayed clonal expansion ranking among the lowest. CD8+ T cells (on average) carried more expanded clones than CD4+ T cells.

This chain joins TRBV5-1 and TRBJ1-2; D unclear. The origin of this receptor is an adult with an advanced solid tumor such as melanoma, head and neck, liver or kidney cancer. This material consisted of CD4+ or CD8+ T cells sorted from blood, taken in a trial of the OX40 agonist ivuxolimab. CDR3 sequence: CASSGDNYGYTF. CDR3 bases: TGCGCCAGCAGTGGGGATAACTATGGCTACACCTTC.